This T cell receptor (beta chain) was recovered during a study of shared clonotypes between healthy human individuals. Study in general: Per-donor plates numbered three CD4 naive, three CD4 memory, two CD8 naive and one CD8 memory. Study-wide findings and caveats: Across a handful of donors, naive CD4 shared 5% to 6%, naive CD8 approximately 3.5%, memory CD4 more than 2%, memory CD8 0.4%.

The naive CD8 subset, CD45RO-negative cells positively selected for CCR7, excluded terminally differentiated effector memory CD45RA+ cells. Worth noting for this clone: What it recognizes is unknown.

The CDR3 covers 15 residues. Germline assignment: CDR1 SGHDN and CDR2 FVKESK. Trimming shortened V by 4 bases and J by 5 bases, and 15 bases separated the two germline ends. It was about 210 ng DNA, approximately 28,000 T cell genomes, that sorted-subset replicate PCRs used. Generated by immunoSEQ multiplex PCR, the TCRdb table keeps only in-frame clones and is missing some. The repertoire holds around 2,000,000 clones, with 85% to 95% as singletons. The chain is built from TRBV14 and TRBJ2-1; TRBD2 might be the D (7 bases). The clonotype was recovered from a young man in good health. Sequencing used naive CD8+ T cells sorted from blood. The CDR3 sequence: CASSPGEGGDNEQFF. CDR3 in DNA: TGTGCCAGCAGCCCAGGGGAGGGGGGCGACAATGAGCAGTTCTTC.